The source of this T cell receptor beta chain is a study of blood T cell repertoires in COVID-19. The wider study: From the United States, Italy and Spain came samples of acute and convalescent COVID-19. PBMCs, B-cell-depleted T cells, or T cells were the source of the cDNA or gDNA that made up the material.

As processed by the authors: Amplifying reference gene primers gave estimates of nucleated cell counts. The table came from immunoSEQ multiplex PCR; TCRdb's copy has only in-frame clones and leaves some out. V and J calls plus clone size are reproduced from that table; the DNA served to infer D and trimming. The sample has around 230,000 clones; around 83% are singletons. The length of the CDR3 is 17 residues. CDR1 and CDR2 from the germline V gene are GTSNPN and SVGIG (reference sequence). The junction had 12 bases not matched to a gene; V was cut back by 2 bases and J by 4 bases. The genes are TRBV30 and TRBJ1-5; 9 bases match TRBD1. The sequence was collected from a woman aged 45-60 years with acute or convalescent COVID-19. Sequences were obtained from peripheral blood. CDR3 sequence: CAWSFGTGMGWNQPQHF. CDR3 nucleotide sequence: TGTGCCTGGAGTTTCGGGACAGGGATGGGATGGAATCAGCCCCAGCATTTT.